Below, 28 T cell receptor beta chains from the same sample are listed, as sequenced in a study of blood T cell repertoires in COVID-19. Sequencing used immunoSEQ multiplex PCR; TCRdb keeps in-frame clones, though not all of them. The sample includes about 490,000 clones, over 75% of them seen just once. Sequenced sample: peripheral blood. The receptors were gathered from a human donor in a cohort sampled during active COVID-19.

This clone was counted between two and nine times. The chain couples TRBV4-1 to TRBJ1-5; D unclear. The germline gives CDR1 MGHRA, CDR2 YSYEKL. V was cut by 1 base and J by 2 bases, with 15 bases left in between. The CDR3 is 17 residues long. The CDR3 protein is CASSQGFVGVGNQPQHF. In DNA, the CDR3 is TGCGCCAGCAGCCAAGGGTTTGTGGGCGTCGGCAATCAGCCCCAGCATTTT.

This chain uses TRBV24-1 with TRBJ2-1; 16 bases fit TRBD2. With 4 bases clipped from V and 2 bases from J, the junction kept 13 bases outside the gene matches. The germline V gene encodes CDR1 KGHDR and CDR2 SFDVKD. The CDR3 loop spans 21 amino acids. The CDR3 loop is CATSDLSPGLAGGRTYNEQFF. The CDR3, as DNA: TGTGCCACCAGTGACCTATCACCGGGACTAGCGGGAGGGCGGACCTACAATGAGCAGTTCTTC.

This sequence joins TRBV3-1 (or the pseudogene TRBV3-2) and TRBJ2-1, with 8 bases aligning to TRBD2. The V and J ends lost 9 bases and 4 bases, in that order; junction bases with no gene match: 8. Germline V CDR1 and CDR2: LGHDT, YNNKEL (reference sequence). The CDR3 spans 14 residues. In DNA, the CDR3 is TGTGCCAGTAGTTTCGGGAGGGAGTACAATGAGCAGTTCTTC. Residues: CASSFGREYNEQFF.

This chain joins TRBV2 and TRBJ1-2; no clear D gene. Per germline, CDR1 SNHLY and CDR2 FYNNEI. CDR3 length: 12 residues. V shed 7 bases and J shed 6 bases, with 12 bases lying between them. The chain's CDR3 is CASMREGDGYTF. Here the CDR3 DNA reads TGTGCCAGCATGAGGGAGGGCGATGGCTACACCTTC.

This chain connects TRBV10-3 to TRBJ2-7, with D possibly TRBD1 on 6 matching bases. The CDR3 runs 16 residues. Trimming cost V 0 bases and J 3 bases, with 15 bases left between them. The germline V gene encodes CDR1 ENHRY and CDR2 SYGVKD. CDR3 residues: CAISESGTLALYEQYF. For the CDR3, the DNA is TGTGCCATCAGTGAGTCCGGGACATTGGCCCTCTACGAGCAGTACTTC.

This clone was counted only a few times. The chain is built from TRBV3-1 (or the pseudogene TRBV3-2) and TRBJ2-7, with 11 bases lining up with TRBD2. The CDR3 is 13 amino acids. Germline CDR1 LGHDT, CDR2 YNNKEL (reference sequence). The V gene end was trimmed by 4 bases and the J gene end by 6 bases; junction bases not matched to a gene: 2. CDR3 sequence: CASSLGTSGEQYF. The DNA for the CDR3 is TGTGCCAGCAGCCTGGGGACTAGCGGCGAGCAGTACTTC.

V and J are TRBV9 and TRBJ2-5; 9 bases line up with TRBD2. V dropped 1 base and J dropped 4; count of bases not matched to a gene: 5. CDR1 and CDR2 (germline): SGDLS, YYNGEE. The CDR3 contains 15 residues. CDR3: CASSVNPAGGETQYF. The CDR3 coding sequence is TGTGCCAGCAGCGTAAATCCAGCGGGAGGAGAGACCCAGTACTTC. The variable domain in full, with the rest retrieved from reference TRBV9 and TRBJ2-5, is DSGVTQTPKHLITATGQRVTLRCSPRSGDLSVYWYQQSLDQGLQFLIQYYNGEERAKGNILERFSAQQFPDLHSELNLSSLELGDSALYFCASSVNPAGGETQYFGPGTRLLVL.

This chain uses TRBV24-1 with TRBJ2-4; 12 bases agree with TRBD1. V shed 3 bases, J shed 8 bases, and the junction held 10 bases outside the gene matches. The CDR3 covers 17 residues. The V gene's germline CDR1 is KGHDR and CDR2 SFDVKD. In nucleotides, the CDR3 is TGTGCCACCAGTGATGGGACAGGGGGCAGGGGGATAGACATTCAGTACTTC. It translates to CATSDGTGGRGIDIQYF.

This sequence joins TRBV19 and TRBJ2-1; 7 bases align to TRBD2. V lost 9 bases and J lost 7; bases outside the gene matches: 6. Germline V gives CDR1 LNHDA, CDR2 SQIVND (reference sequence). CDR3 length equals 12 residues. CDR3 sequence (DNA): TGTGCCAGCCGGGACTATTTAAATGAGCAGTTCTTC. Translation gives CASRDYLNEQFF.

The gene calls are TRBV6-5 and TRBJ2-5, with D unclear. This CDR3 comprises 13 residues. Germline-derived CDR1 and CDR2 are MNHEY and SVGAGI. Trimming took off 0 bases at V and 7 bases at J, with 9 bases between the two ends. CDR3 protein: CASSYSVPRTQYF. The CDR3, as DNA: TGTGCCAGCAGTTACTCGGTCCCCAGGACCCAGTACTTC.

V and J are TRBV7-9 and TRBJ2-3; 7 bases are shared with TRBD2. Losses at the gene ends were 2 bases for V and 5 bases for J; bases not matched to a gene: 10. The V gene's germline CDR1 is SEHNR and CDR2 FQNEAQ (reference sequence). The CDR3 is 16 residues long. This CDR3 is CASSLRGRELVDTQYF. CDR3 bases: TGTGCCAGCAGCTTAAGAGGGCGGGAGCTGGTAGATACGCAGTATTTT.

The J gene is TRBJ1-4, the V gene TRBV28, with TRBD1 matching 9 bases. J lost 5 bases, V lost 6 bases, and 10 bases had no gene match. Germline V gene data show CDR1 as MDHEN and CDR2 as SYDVKM. The CDR3 covers 16 residues. In DNA, the CDR3 is TGTGCCAGCAGCCCAAGGATCGGGACAGGGAATGAAAAACTGTTTTTT. This encodes CASSPRIGTGNEKLFF.

V and J are TRBV30 and TRBJ2-1, with D maybe TRBD2 (5 bases). CDR1 is GTSNPN and CDR2 is SVGIG in the germline V gene (reference sequence). Trimming cost V 4 bases and J 4 bases, with 20 bases left between them. This CDR3 has 16 residues. The CDR3, as DNA: TGTGCCTGGAATCCGTCCCTAGCATACACTTACAATGAGCAGTTCTTC. Translated, it gives CAWNPSLAYTYNEQFF. Full variable domain (missing parts from reference TRBV30 and TRBJ2-1): SQTIHQWPATLVQPVGSPLSLECTVEGTSNPNLYWYRQAAGRGLQLLFYSVGIGQISSEVPQNLSASRPQDRQFILSSKKLLLSDSGFYLCAWNPSLAYTYNEQFFGPGTRLTVL.

This clone was observed a single time. The rearrangement uses TRBV9 and TRBJ2-7, with TRBD1 matching 8 bases. CDR1 SGDLS and CDR2 YYNGEE come from the germline V gene. The CDR3 has 15 amino acids. V lost 0 bases, J lost 5 bases, and 7 bases stayed unmatched. CDR3 protein: CASSVGVRQGHEQYF. The CDR3 nucleotides are TGTGCCAGCAGCGTAGGGGTGAGACAGGGGCACGAGCAGTACTTC.

The rearrangement links TRBV6-6 to TRBJ2-2; D gene ambiguous. Germline V CDR1 and CDR2: MNHNY, SVGAGI (reference sequence). Trimming cost V 3 bases and J 0 bases, with 8 bases left between them. This CDR3 spans 15 amino acids. This CDR3 reads CASSYLRTNTGELFF. For the CDR3, the DNA is TGTGCCAGCAGTTATTTGAGGACGAACACCGGGGAGCTGTTTTTT.

The genes are TRBV28 and TRBJ1-2; 7 bases fit TRBD1. The CDR3 contains 13 residues. Per germline, CDR1 MDHEN and CDR2 SYDVKM. The trim removed 6 bases at V and 7 bases at J, leaving 8 bases unmatched. The CDR3 DNA is TGTGCCAGCAGGGACAGGTCCTCCTTTGGCTACACCTTC. Amino acids: CASRDRSSFGYTF.

A remark on this clone: The junction does not match germline at one end; this may be a read error. The chain joins TRBV6-5 to TRBJ2-3, with TRBD1 as a possible D gene (5 bases). The germline V gene encodes CDR1 MNHEY and CDR2 SVGAGI. This CDR3 spans 13 amino acids. The CDR3 reads CASRDDSKDTQYF. The CDR3 bases are TGTGCCAGCAGGGATGACAGCAAAGATACGCAGTATTTT.

This sequence joins TRBV19 and TRBJ1-2, with D tentatively TRBD1 (6 bases). This CDR3 region has 11 residues. The germline V gene encodes CDR1 LNHDA and CDR2 SQIVND (reference sequence). V lost 9 bases and J 7 bases, leaving 12 bases between the germline ends. The CDR3 DNA reads TGTGCCAGCACAGGGATCGGTGGCTACACCTTC. Residues: CASTGIGGYTF.

This chain joins TRBV3-1 (or the pseudogene TRBV3-2) and TRBJ1-2; 10 nucleotides agree with TRBD1. Germline values: CDR1 LGHDT, CDR2 YNNKEL (reference sequence). V was clipped by 0 bases and J by 2 bases; unmatched bases: 3. The CDR3 sequence is 16 residues long. The DNA for the CDR3 is TGTGCCAGCAGCCAAGATCGGGGACAGGGGAACTATGGCTACACCTTC. It specifies CASSQDRGQGNYGYTF.

The genes are TRBV3-1 (or the pseudogene TRBV3-2) and TRBJ1-2; 7 bases agree with TRBD1. Trimming cost V 3 bases and J 8 bases; bases outside gene matches: 6. Germline V lookup: CDR1 LGHDT, CDR2 YNNKEL (reference sequence). The CDR3 is 13 amino acids. CDR3 loop: CASSHPTGKGYTF. CDR3 in DNA: TGTGCCAGCAGCCATCCGACAGGGAAAGGCTACACCTTC.

A single count supports this clone. The rearrangement links TRBV10-3 to TRBJ2-7; 8 nucleotides match TRBD2. The CDR3 length is 16 residues. V trimming: 7 bases; J trimming: 5 bases; junction bases outside the gene matches: 16. CDR1 and CDR2 from the germline V gene are ENHRY and SYGVKD. The chain's CDR3 is CAIKEGLAGRTDEQYF. The CDR3 region has the DNA TGTGCCATCAAGGAGGGGCTAGCGGGCAGAACGGACGAGCAGTACTTC.

On this clone: The sample holds other DNA sequences that translate to the same CDR3. The chain recombines TRBV11-2 with TRBJ1-2; D gene unclear. This CDR3 spans 13 amino acids. V lost 0 bases and J 2 bases, leaving 4 bases between the germline ends. The germline V gene has CDR1 SGHAT and CDR2 FQNNGV. The CDR3 DNA sequence: TGTGCCAGCAGCTTAGACAGGAACTATGGCTACACCTTC. It encodes CASSLDRNYGYTF.

V is TRBV3-1 (or the pseudogene TRBV3-2) and J is TRBJ1-1; weak D call: TRBD1 (5 bases). Between the trimmed V and J ends, which lost 6 bases and 6 bases, there was a span of 20 bases. This CDR3 has 15 residues. CDR1 is LGHDT, CDR2 YNNKEL, per germline (reference sequence). The CDR3 DNA reads as TGTGCCAGCAGGGACGAAGTAGGGGTCCACCCTGAAGCTTTCTTT. It encodes CASRDEVGVHPEAFF.

The chain combines TRBV29-1 with TRBJ2-7, with 10 bases lining up with TRBD1. Trimming at V came to 4 bases and at J to 5 bases, leaving 8 bases not matched to a gene. The CDR3 covers 14 residues. Germline assignment: CDR1 SQVTM and CDR2 ANQGSEA. The CDR3 loop is CSVARTGGNDEQYF. CDR3 DNA sequence: TGCAGCGTTGCCCGGACAGGGGGAAACGACGAGCAGTACTTC.

The chain employs TRBV12-3 or TRBV12-4 and TRBJ1-5; D gene uncertain. The ends were cut back, 8 bases at V and 3 bases at J, with 11 bases in the middle. The CDR3 extends over 13 amino acids. The CDR3 sequence: CASHPGNNQPQHF. The CDR3 DNA reads as TGTGCCAGCCATCCGGGTAACAATCAGCCCCAGCATTTT.

This clone was detected only a few times. The chain carries TRBV4-2 and TRBJ2-2; maybe TRBD2 (5 bases). Germline CDR1 and CDR2: LGHNA and YNFKEQ. The CDR3 totals 16 residues. V lost 0 bases and J 0 bases, leaving 8 bases between the germline ends. In nucleotides, the CDR3 is TGTGCCAGCAGCCAAGATGCTAGCTCGAACACCGGGGAGCTGTTTTTT. Protein: CASSQDASSNTGELFF.

The rearrangement uses TRBV4-3 and TRBJ2-6, with TRBD1 identical over 9 bases. This CDR3 spans 18 amino acids. Trimming removed 1 base from V and 3 bases from J; junction bases left unmatched: 7. Per the germline V gene, CDR1 is LGHNA and CDR2 is YSLEER. The CDR3 loop reads CASSQVLQGAGGANVLTF. In DNA, the CDR3 is TGCGCCAGCAGCCAAGTACTACAGGGGGCTGGTGGGGCCAACGTCCTGACTTTC.

The chain links TRBV5-5 to TRBJ1-5, with D perhaps TRBD1 (6 bases). V lost 4 bases to trimming and J lost 6 bases, with 17 bases between them. Germline V gene lookup returns CDR1 SGHKS and CDR2 YYEKEE (reference sequence). CDR3 length: 15 amino acids. In nucleotides, the CDR3 is TGTGCCAGCAGCCCGGGGGGGGCATCGGGTCAGCCCCAGCATTTT. It translates to CASSPGGASGQPQHF.